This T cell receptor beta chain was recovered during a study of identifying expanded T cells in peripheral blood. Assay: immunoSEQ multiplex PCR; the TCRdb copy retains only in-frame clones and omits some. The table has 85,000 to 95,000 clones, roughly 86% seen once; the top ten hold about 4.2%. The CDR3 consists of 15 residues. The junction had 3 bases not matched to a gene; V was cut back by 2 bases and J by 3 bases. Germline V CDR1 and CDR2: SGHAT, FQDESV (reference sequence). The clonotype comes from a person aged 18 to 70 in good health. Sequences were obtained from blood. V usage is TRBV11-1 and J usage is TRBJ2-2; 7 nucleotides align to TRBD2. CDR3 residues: CASSLTSAYTGELFF. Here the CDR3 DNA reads TGTGCCAGCAGCTTAACTAGCGCTTACACCGGGGAGCTGTTTTTT.